The following is a T cell receptor (beta chain) sequence with its context. This entry belongs to a study of blood T cell repertoires in COVID-19. Study summary: From the United States, Italy and Spain came samples of acute and convalescent COVID-19. PBMCs, B-cell-depleted T cells, or T cells were the source of the cDNA or gDNA that made up the material.

As processed by the authors: Amplification from reference gene primers served as the basis for estimated nucleated cell counts. The method was immunoSEQ multiplex PCR; TCRdb's version includes in-frame clones alone and lacks a portion of them. V and J calls and clone size are copied from that table; D and trimming were computed from the DNA. The table records around 150,000 clones, about 86% of them present only once. V lost 2 bases to trimming and J lost 1 base, with 8 bases between them. The CDR3 sequence is 14 residues long. The germline CDR1 and CDR2 sequences are SGHAT and FQNNGV. Sequencing input: peripheral blood. This TCR derives from a man younger than 35 with acute or convalescent COVID-19. V gene TRBV11-2 combines with J gene TRBJ2-5, with D perhaps TRBD1 (5 bases). For the CDR3, the DNA is TGTGCCAGCAGCTTAAGGGGTTTCCAAGAGACCCAGTACTTC. This encodes CASSLRGFQETQYF.